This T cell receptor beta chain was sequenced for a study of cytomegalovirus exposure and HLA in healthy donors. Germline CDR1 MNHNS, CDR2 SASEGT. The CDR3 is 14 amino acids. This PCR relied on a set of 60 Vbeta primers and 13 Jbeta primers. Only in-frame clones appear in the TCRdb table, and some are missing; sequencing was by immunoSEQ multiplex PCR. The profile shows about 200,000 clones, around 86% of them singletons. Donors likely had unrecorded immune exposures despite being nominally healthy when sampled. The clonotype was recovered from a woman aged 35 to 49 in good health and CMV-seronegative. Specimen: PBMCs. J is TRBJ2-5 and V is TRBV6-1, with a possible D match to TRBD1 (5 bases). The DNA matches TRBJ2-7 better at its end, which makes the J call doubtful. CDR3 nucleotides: TGTGCCAGCAGTGAATTAGGGGCGAGCTACGAGCAGTACTTC. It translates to CASSELGASYEQYF.